The sequence of this TCR beta chain was determined in a study of regulatory T cells in long-lasting Graves disease. The ends lost 6 bases at V and 0 bases at J; junction bases unmatched: 10. This CDR3 is 15 amino acids long. In germline, CDR1 is DFQATT, CDR2 SNEGSKA (reference sequence). Researchers made TCR beta libraries by using iRepertoire HTBI primers and running Arm-PCR on CDR3 regions. In TCRdb, the multiplex PCR reads were re-called with MiXCR into one record per CDR3 protein. The sample records 350,000 to 450,000 distinct CDR3 sequences, 12% being singletons. Described time point: newly diagnosed GD, antithyroid drugs for less than 3 months. The TCR library was made from RNA extracted from PBMCs. This clonotype has more than one count but fewer than ten. Lacking the conserved final phenylalanine or tryptophan, this CDR3 likely reflects a read error. This sample was also put to use in a study of T cells in Graves' hyperthyroidism and ophthalmopathy. Per that paper: Most clonotypes that expanded in the thyroid above 0.001 also showed up in blood.

The source material was peripheral blood mononuclear cells (PBMCs), sampled at new diagnosis, from a patient treated with antithyroid drugs. The J gene is TRBJ2-7, the V gene TRBV20-1; 8 bases fit TRBD1. This clonotype was obtained from a young woman with Graves disease. CDR3 DNA: TGCAGTGCCGTCTCACGGGACAGGAACTCCTACGAGCAGTACCTC. This codes for CSAVSRDRNSYEQYL.